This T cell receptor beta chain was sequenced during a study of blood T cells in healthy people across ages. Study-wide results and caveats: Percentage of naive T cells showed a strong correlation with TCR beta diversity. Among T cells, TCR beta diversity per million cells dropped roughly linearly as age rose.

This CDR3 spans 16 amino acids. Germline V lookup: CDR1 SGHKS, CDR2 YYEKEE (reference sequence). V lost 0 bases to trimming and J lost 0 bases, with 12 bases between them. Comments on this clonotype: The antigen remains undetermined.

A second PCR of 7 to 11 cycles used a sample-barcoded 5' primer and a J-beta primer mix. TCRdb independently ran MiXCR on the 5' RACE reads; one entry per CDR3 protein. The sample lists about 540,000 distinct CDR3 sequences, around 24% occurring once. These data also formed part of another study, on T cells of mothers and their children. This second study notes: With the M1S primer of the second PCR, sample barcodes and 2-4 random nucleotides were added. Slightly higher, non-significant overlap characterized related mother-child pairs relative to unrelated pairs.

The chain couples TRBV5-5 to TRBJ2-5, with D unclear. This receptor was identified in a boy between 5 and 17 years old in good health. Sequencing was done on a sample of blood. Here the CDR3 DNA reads TGTGCCAGCAGCTTGGAACAGTTTGGGGACCAAGAGACCCAGTACTTC. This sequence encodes CASSLEQFGDQETQYF.